This is a list of T cell receptor beta chains from one sample in a study of OX40 agonist ivuxolimab in advanced cancers. Libraries were prepared by immunoSEQ multiplex PCR; TCRdb keeps only in-frame clonotypes and omits some of them. Of 12,000 to 15,000 clones in the sample, approximately 94% were seen once. This material consisted of CD4+ or CD8+ T cells sorted from blood, taken in a trial of the OX40 agonist ivuxolimab. All receptors come from an adult with an advanced solid tumor such as melanoma, head and neck, liver or kidney cancer. Each CDR3 is given with its conserved first and last residue. A D gene is named only where the DNA matches it firmly. Clone size is not always given. Where it is, it says once, few, many or a class for expanded clones.

abundance	v_gene	d_gene	j_gene	CDR3aa	CDR3nt
NA	TRBV18	NA	TRBJ2-7	CASSPREVPYEQYF	TGTGCCAGCTCACCACGGGAGGTCCCCTACGAGCAGTACTTC
once	TRBV2	NA	TRBJ2-1	CASSERGANEQFF	TGTGCCAGCAGTGAAAGAGGGGCTAATGAGCAGTTCTTC
NA	TRBV4-1	NA	TRBJ2-1	CASSQEGQGYGVNEQFF	TGCGCCAGCAGCCAAGAGGGTCAGGGGTACGGGGTCAATGAGCAGTTCTTC
NA	TRBV7-7	NA	TRBJ2-5	CASSPVLWETQYF	TGTGCCAGCAGCCCGGTACTATGGGAGACCCAGTACTTC
NA	TRBV2	TRBD2	TRBJ2-7	CATLGGRSGGQYF	TGTGCCACGCTTGGCGGGAGGTCCGGTGGGCAGTACTTC
NA	TRBV27	TRBD2	TRBJ2-7	CASSPGRGWEQYF	TGTGCCAGCAGTCCCGGGAGGGGCTGGGAGCAGTACTTC
NA	TRBV7-9	NA	TRBJ1-6	CASSLVVEVEITLHF	TGTGCCAGCAGCTTAGTGGTTGAGGTTGAGATCACCCTCCACTTT
NA	TRBV27	TRBD2	TRBJ2-7	CASRGRAGYEQYF	TGTGCCAGCAGGGGGAGAGCGGGGTACGAGCAGTACTTC
NA	TRBV7-6	NA	TRBJ2-1	CASSSDTSSYNEQFF	TGTGCCAGCAGCTCAGACACGAGCTCCTACAATGAGCAGTTCTTC
NA	TRBV28	NA	TRBJ2-7	CASSFEGPPYEQYF	TGTGCCAGCAGTTTCGAAGGGCCCCCCTACGAGCAGTACTTC
once	TRBV7-3	TRBD2	TRBJ2-1	CASSLGLAGGASYNEQFF	TGTGCCAGCAGCTTAGGACTAGCGGGAGGGGCGTCCTACAATGAGCAGTTCTTC
NA	TRBV10-2	NA	TRBJ1-1	CASSESTGTTEAFF	TGCGCCAGCAGTGAGTCCACAGGGACCACTGAAGCTTTCTTT
NA	TRBV11-2	NA	TRBJ2-5	CASSHRLDEQETQYF	TGTGCCAGCAGCCACCGACTGGACGAACAAGAGACCCAGTACTTC
once	TRBV19	NA	TRBJ1-5	CASGTHAPQPQHF	TGTGCCAGCGGGACACACGCCCCTCAGCCCCAGCATTTT
NA	TRBV2	NA	TRBJ2-4	CASSEISLAKNIQYF	TGTGCCAGCAGTGAAATTAGCCTAGCCAAAAACATTCAGTACTTC
NA	TRBV5-4	NA	TRBJ2-7	CASSGGSRGRTYEQYF	TGTGCCAGCAGCGGGGGTTCTCGGGGGCGAACCTACGAGCAGTACTTC
NA	TRBV5-1	NA	TRBJ2-1	CASSLEQMFYNEQFF	TGCGCCAGCAGCTTGGAACAGATGTTTTACAATGAGCAGTTCTTC
NA	TRBV6-1	NA	TRBJ2-5	CASSEAWREETQYF	TGTGCCAGCAGTGAAGCGTGGCGGGAAGAGACCCAGTACTTC
NA	TRBV7-2	NA	TRBJ2-1	CASSLALGLGEAEQFF	TGTGCCAGCAGCTTAGCGCTAGGGTTGGGAGAGGCTGAGCAGTTCTTC
NA	TRBV7-7	NA	TRBJ2-7	CASSPGVGEQYF	TGTGCCAGCAGCCCCGGGGTGGGCGAGCAGTACTTC
NA	TRBV27	NA	TRBJ2-1	CASSKFLENEQFF	TGTGCCAGCAGTAAATTCTTAGAAAATGAGCAGTTCTTC
NA	TRBV28	NA	TRBJ1-2	CASSPSAGWYGYTF	TGTGCCAGCAGTCCCTCAGCAGGCTGGTATGGCTACACCTTC
NA	TRBV25-1	NA	TRBJ1-1	CASSAMGTEAFF	TGTGCCAGCTCCGCCATGGGCACTGAAGCTTTCTTT
NA	TRBV29-1	NA	TRBJ2-3	CSETGRMTDTQYF	TGCAGCGAAACAGGGAGGATGACAGATACGCAGTATTTT
once	TRBV6-5	NA	TRBJ2-1	CASTPGWHNEQFF	TGTGCCAGCACCCCGGGCTGGCACAATGAGCAGTTCTTC
NA	TRBV11-2	NA	TRBJ2-7	CASSLGTGEQYF	TGTGCCAGCAGCCTCGGGACGGGCGAGCAGTACTTC
few	TRBV6-6	NA	TRBJ1-2	CASSPGVPGPYGYTF	TGTGCCAGCAGCCCAGGCGTCCCAGGGCCCTATGGCTACACCTTC
NA	TRBV6-1	TRBD1	TRBJ2-7	CASSGTGYEQYF	TGTGCCAGCAGTGGGACAGGCTACGAGCAGTACTTC
NA	TRBV7-2	NA	TRBJ1-4	CASSFGYDDATNEKLFF	TGTGCCAGCAGCTTTGGGTACGACGATGCAACTAATGAAAAACTGTTTTTT
NA	TRBV4-1	NA	TRBJ1-3	CASSQWVRDVERRSEGGNTIYF	TGCGCCAGCAGCCAATGGGTCAGGGACGTCGAACGTCGCTCTGAAGGAGGAAACACCATATATTTT
NA	TRBV7-9	NA	TRBJ2-1	CASRSNNEQFF	TGTGCCAGCAGATCCAACAATGAGCAGTTCTTC